The clone carrying this T cell receptor (beta chain) came up a few times. The CDR3 is 16 amino acids. The germline V gene encodes CDR1 SGHDT and CDR2 YYEEEE. Germline trimming cut 4 bases from V and 2 bases from J; bases unmatched to any gene: 10. This record comes from a study of blood T cells in healthy people across ages. A second about 6 to 11 cycle PCR used barcoded and J-beta primers. TCRdb ran MiXCR on the 5' RACE reads and lists one entry per CDR3 protein. The sample has about 1.1 million distinct CDR3 sequences, around two fifths seen once; the top ten hold 13%. The chain employs TRBV5-6 and TRBJ2-7; TRBD1 agrees at 9 bases. The origin of this receptor is a man between 18 and 35 years old in good health. Material: blood. CDR3 DNA sequence: TGTGCCAGCAGCGCCCTCCGGGACAGGGACGCCTACGAGCAGTACTTC. This encodes CASSALRDRDAYEQYF.